The 16 T cell receptor beta chains below all came from one sample that was sequenced in a study of blood T cells in healthy people across ages. Sample-barcoded 5' priming and a J-beta primer mix drove a second PCR of about 7 to 12 cycles. TCRdb re-analysed the 5' RACE reads in MiXCR, keeping a single row per CDR3 protein. The data show about 800,000 distinct CDR3 sequences, 20% to 30% seen once. These same records also appear under a second study, on T cells of mothers and their children.

The sample taken for sequencing was blood. All receptors derive from a boy aged 5-17 years in good health.

Concerning this clonotype: Germline is not matched at one junction end, which may reflect a read error. V is TRBV3-1 and J is TRBJ1-5; D remains ambiguous. The germline gives CDR1 LGHDT, CDR2 YNNKEL (reference sequence). The CDR3 spans 15 residues. CDR3 amino acids: CASSQGVTPNQPQHF. DNA for the CDR3: TGTGCCAGCAGCCAAGGTGTAACGCCGAATCAGCCCCAGCACTTT.

This clonotype was counted a few times. The rearrangement joins TRBV9 to TRBJ2-5, with 8 bases that match TRBD2. The CDR3 is 14 amino acids. The junction had 2 bases not matched to a gene; V was cut back by 2 bases and J by 2 bases. Germline-derived CDR1 and CDR2 are SGDLS and YYNGEE. The CDR3 DNA reads as TGTGCCAGCAGCGTTCGCGGGGGGCAAGAGACCCAGTACTTC. Translation: CASSVRGGQETQYF.

The table lists this clonotype with a few counts. The chain links TRBV12-3 or TRBV12-4 to TRBJ1-1, with 9 bases aligning to TRBD1. The V and J ends lost 1 base and 4 bases, in that order; junction bases with no gene match: 4. The CDR3 sequence is 15 residues long. CDR3 sequence (DNA): TGTGCCAGCAGTTTAGGGGACAGGGTGACCACTGAAGCTTTCTTT. Translation gives CASSLGDRVTTEAFF.

This sequence joins TRBV5-1 and TRBJ2-5, with 7 positions matching TRBD2. Germline-derived CDR1 and CDR2 are SGHRS and YFSETQ. The CDR3 is 13 amino acids. The V and J ends lost 7 bases and 2 bases, in that order; junction bases with no gene match: 5. The CDR3 spells CASLGGIQETQYF. CDR3 DNA: TGCGCCAGCCTCGGGGGGATACAAGAGACCCAGTACTTC.

Concerning this clonotype itself: Its ends do not fully match the called genes, so a read error is possible. This chain connects TRBV3-1 to TRBJ2-7; D is perhaps TRBD2 (6 bases). The CDR3 runs 15 residues. Germline CDR1 is LGHDT and CDR2 is YNNKEL (reference sequence). The DNA of the CDR3 is TGTACCAGCAGCCAATACGGGAGCACTATTAACGAGCAGTACTTC. Amino acid sequence: CTSSQYGSTINEQYF.

This clonotype was observed a handful of times. This sequence joins TRBV10-3 and TRBJ2-5; TRBD2 matches 9 bases. The CDR3 consists of 13 residues. V shed 2 bases and J 11 bases; nucleotides not matched to a gene: 6. CDR1 is ENHRY and CDR2 is SYGVKD in the germline V gene. The CDR3 reads CAISELAGYEQYF. The CDR3 nucleotides are TGTGCCATCAGTGAGCTAGCGGGATATGAGCAGTACTTC.

V usage is TRBV6-2 or TRBV6-3 and J usage is TRBJ2-5, with 7 bases identical to TRBD1. The DNA end favors TRBJ2-7, so the J call may be wrong. The CDR3 consists of 18 residues. Germline CDR1 and CDR2: MNHEY and SVGEGT. This chain's CDR3 is CASSTPQIRTGRAYEQYF. The DNA for the CDR3 is TGTGCCAGCAGTACCCCCCAAATACGGACAGGAAGGGCCTACGAGCAGTACTTC.

The genes are TRBV20-1 and TRBJ1-1; D is unresolved. The CDR3 consists of 13 residues. Germline assignment: CDR1 DFQATT and CDR2 SNEGSKA (reference sequence). Deletions cut 2 bases from V and 4 bases from J, with 11 bases between. The CDR3, as DNA: TGCAGTGCTAGAATAGCAGGAGGCACTGAAGCTTTCTTT. Translating it yields CSARIAGGTEAFF.

The genes are TRBV20-1 and TRBJ2-5, with 10 bases matching TRBD2. Trimming removed 8 bases from V and 5 bases from J; junction bases left unmatched: 5. Germline CDR1 is DFQATT and CDR2 is SNEGSKA (reference sequence). The CDR3 loop spans 12 amino acids. CDR3 loop: CSMISGGETQYF. DNA for the CDR3: TGCAGTATGATTAGCGGGGGGGAGACCCAGTACTTC.

V and J are TRBV20-1 and TRBJ2-5, with TRBD2 identical over 11 bases. Germline loops: CDR1 DFQATT, CDR2 SNEGSKA (reference sequence). V shed 2 bases, J shed 4 bases, and the junction held 3 bases outside the gene matches. The CDR3 spans 14 residues. The CDR3 is CSARWLAGGETQYF. The CDR3 region has the DNA TGCAGTGCTAGATGGCTAGCGGGAGGAGAGACCCAGTACTTC.

The chain uses TRBV27 and TRBJ2-7, with D possibly being TRBD2 (7 bases). The CDR3 is 14 residues long. CDR1 and CDR2 from the germline V gene are MNHEY and SMNVEV (reference sequence). The V gene lost 0 bases and the J gene lost 4 bases, with 10 bases spanning the gap. CDR3 in amino acids: CASSLSGGRYEQYF. In DNA form, the CDR3 reads TGTGCCAGCAGTTTATCCGGGGGGCGTTACGAGCAGTACTTC.

This clonotype was counted only a few times. This chain joins TRBV29-1 and TRBJ2-1; TRBD1 matches 11 bases. The CDR3 has 15 amino acids. Per germline, CDR1 SQVTM and CDR2 ANQGSEA. V lost 7 bases, J lost 0 bases, and 5 bases stayed unmatched. The CDR3 loop reads CSGVGTGGSYNEQFF. The CDR3 DNA reads TGCAGCGGCGTAGGGACAGGGGGCTCCTACAATGAGCAGTTCTTC.

This clonotype was seen a few times. The J gene is TRBJ2-2, the V gene TRBV20-1; D gene uncertain. CDR1 and CDR2 (germline): DFQATT, SNEGSKA (reference sequence). Trimming removed 0 bases from V and 0 bases from J, with 11 bases in between. This CDR3 is built from 16 residues. The CDR3 coding sequence is TGCAGTGCTAGAGATATTCGACAAACGAACACCGGGGAGCTGTTTTTT. This sequence encodes CSARDIRQTNTGELFF.

Only a few counts were recorded for this clonotype. The CDR3 sequence is CASSSSLDATDTQYF. CDR3 coding DNA: TGTGCCAGCAGCTCTTCCCTGGACGCAACAGATACGCAGTATTTT. The rearrangement links TRBV7-9 to TRBJ2-3; D unresolved. The ends were cut back, 4 bases at V and 3 bases at J, with 14 bases in the middle. The germline V gene encodes CDR1 SEHNR and CDR2 FQNEAQ (reference sequence). This CDR3 spans 15 amino acids.

The CDR3 region has the DNA TGCAGCCCGCGGGTCGGCGACACAGATACGCAGTATTTT. Translated, it gives CSPRVGDTDTQYF. This chain links TRBV20-1 with TRBJ2-3; a weak D match, TRBD2 (5 bases). Per germline, CDR1 DFQATT and CDR2 SNEGSKA (reference sequence). The CDR3 length is 13 residues.

The V and J genes are TRBV27 and TRBJ2-4, with TRBD1 matching over 8 bases. The trim removed 5 bases at V and 8 bases at J, leaving 8 bases unmatched. The CDR3 loop spans 14 amino acids. The germline V gene encodes CDR1 MNHEY and CDR2 SMNVEV (reference sequence). The CDR3 DNA follows: TGTGCCAGCAGTGCCAGGGGGCAGGGGTACATTCAGTACTTC. Protein sequence: CASSARGQGYIQYF.